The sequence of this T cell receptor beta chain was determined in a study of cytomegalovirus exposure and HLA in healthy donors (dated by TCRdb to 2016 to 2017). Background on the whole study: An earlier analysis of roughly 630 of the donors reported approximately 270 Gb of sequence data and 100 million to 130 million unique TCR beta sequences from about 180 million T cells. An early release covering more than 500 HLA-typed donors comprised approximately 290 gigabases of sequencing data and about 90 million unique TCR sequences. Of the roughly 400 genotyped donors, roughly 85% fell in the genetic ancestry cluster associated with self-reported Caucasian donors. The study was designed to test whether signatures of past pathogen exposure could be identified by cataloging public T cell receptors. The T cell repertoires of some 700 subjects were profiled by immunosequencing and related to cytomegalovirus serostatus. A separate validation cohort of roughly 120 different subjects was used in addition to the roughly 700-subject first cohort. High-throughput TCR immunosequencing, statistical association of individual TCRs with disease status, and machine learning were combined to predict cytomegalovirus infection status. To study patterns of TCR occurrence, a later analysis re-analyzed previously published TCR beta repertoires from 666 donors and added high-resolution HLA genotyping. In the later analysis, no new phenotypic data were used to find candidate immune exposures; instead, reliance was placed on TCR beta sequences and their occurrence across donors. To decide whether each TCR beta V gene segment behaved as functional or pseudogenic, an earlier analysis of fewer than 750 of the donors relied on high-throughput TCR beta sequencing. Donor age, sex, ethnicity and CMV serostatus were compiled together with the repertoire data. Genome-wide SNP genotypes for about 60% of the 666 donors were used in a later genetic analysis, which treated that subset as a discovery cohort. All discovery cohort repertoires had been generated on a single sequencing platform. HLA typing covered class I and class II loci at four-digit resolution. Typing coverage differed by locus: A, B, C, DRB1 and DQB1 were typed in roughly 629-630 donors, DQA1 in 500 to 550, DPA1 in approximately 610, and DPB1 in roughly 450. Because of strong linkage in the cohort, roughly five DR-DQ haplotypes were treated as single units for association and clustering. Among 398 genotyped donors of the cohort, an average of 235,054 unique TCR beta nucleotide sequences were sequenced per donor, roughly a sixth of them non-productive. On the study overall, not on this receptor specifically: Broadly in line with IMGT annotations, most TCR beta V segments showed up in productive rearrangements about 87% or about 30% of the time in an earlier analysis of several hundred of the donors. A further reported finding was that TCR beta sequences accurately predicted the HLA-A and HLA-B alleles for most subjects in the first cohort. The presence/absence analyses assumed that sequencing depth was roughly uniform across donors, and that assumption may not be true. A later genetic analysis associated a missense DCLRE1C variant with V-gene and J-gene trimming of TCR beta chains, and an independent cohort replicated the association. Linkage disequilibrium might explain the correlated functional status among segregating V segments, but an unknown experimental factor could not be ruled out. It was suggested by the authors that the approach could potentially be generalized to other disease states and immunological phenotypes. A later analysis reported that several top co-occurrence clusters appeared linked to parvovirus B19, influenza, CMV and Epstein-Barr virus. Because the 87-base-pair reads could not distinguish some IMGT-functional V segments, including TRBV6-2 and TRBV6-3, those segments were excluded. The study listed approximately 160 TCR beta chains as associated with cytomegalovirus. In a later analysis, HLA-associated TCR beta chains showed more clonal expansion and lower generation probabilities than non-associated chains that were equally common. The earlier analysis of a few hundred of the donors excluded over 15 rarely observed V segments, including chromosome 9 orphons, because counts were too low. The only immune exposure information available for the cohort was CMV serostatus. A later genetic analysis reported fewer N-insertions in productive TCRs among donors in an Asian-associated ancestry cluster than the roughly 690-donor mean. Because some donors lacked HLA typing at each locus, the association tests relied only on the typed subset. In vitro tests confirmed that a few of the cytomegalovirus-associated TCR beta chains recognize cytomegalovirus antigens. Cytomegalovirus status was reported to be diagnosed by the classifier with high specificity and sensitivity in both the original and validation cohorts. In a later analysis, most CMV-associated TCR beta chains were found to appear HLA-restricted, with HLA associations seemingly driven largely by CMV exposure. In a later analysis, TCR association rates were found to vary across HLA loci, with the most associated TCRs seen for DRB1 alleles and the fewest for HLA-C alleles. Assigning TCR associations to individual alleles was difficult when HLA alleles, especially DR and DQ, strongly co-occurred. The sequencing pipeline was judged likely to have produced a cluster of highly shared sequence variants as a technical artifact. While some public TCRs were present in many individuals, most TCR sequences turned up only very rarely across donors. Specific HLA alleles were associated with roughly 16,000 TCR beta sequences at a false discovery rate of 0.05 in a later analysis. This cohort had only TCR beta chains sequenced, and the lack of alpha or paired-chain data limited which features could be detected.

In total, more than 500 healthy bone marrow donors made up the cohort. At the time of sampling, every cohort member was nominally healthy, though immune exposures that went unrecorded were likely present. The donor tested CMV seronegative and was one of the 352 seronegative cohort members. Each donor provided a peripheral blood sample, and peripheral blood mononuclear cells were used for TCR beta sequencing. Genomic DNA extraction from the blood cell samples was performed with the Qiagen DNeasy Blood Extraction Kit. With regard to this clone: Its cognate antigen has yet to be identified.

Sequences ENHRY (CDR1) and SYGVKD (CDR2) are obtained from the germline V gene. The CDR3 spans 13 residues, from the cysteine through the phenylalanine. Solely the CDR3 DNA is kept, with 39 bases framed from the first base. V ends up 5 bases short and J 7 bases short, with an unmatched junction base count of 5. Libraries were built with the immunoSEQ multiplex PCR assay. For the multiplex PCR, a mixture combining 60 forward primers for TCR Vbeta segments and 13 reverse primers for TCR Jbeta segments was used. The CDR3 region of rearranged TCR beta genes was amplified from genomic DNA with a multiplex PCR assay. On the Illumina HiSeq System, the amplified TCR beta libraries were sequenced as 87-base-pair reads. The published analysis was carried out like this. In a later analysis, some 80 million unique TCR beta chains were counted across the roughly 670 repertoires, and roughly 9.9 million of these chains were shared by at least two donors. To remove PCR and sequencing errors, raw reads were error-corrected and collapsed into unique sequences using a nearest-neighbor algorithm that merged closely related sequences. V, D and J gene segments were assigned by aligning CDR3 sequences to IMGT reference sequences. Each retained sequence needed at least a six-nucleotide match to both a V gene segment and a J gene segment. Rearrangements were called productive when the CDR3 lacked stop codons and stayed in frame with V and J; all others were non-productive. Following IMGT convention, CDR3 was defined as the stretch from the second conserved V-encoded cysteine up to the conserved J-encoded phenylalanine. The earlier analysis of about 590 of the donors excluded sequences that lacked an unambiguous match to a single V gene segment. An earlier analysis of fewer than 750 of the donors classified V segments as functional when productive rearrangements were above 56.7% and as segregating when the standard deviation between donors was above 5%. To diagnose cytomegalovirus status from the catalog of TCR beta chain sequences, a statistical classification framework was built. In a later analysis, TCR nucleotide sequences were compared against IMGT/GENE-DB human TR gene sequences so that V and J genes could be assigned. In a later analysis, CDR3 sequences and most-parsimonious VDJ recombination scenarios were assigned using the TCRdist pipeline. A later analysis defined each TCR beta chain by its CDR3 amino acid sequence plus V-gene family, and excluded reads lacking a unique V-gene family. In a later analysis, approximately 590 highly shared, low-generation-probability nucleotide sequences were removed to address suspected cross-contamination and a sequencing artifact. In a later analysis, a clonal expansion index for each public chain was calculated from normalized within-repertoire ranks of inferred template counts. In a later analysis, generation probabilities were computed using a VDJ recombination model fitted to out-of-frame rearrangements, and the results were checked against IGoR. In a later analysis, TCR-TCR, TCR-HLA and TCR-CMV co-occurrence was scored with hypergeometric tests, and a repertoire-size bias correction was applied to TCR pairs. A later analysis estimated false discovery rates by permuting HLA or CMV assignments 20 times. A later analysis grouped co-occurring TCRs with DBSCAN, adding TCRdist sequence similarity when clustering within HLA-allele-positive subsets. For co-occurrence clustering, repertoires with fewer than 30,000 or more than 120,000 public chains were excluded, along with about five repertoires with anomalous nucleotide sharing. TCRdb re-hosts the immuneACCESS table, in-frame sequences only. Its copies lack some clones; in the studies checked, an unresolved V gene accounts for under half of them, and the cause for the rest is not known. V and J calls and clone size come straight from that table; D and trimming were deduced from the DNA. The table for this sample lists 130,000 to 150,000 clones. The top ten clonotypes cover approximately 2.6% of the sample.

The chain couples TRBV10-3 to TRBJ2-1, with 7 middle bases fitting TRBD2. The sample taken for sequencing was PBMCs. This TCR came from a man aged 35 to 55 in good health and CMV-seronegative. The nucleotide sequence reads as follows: TGTGCCATCAGTACGGGGGGTCTGAATGAGCAGTTCTTC. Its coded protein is CAISTGGLNEQFF.